The 5 T cell receptor beta chains presented below share a single source sample, sequenced in a study of blood T cell repertoires in COVID-19. TCRdb's copy holds only in-frame clones and misses some; the assay was immunoSEQ multiplex PCR. Of about 190,000 clones listed, 88% are singletons. Sequencing used peripheral blood. Source of these receptors: a man aged 35 to 55 with active or convalescent COVID-19.

V gene TRBV7-9 combines with J gene TRBJ1-1; TRBD1 matches 8 bases. Germline CDR1 and CDR2: SEHNR and FQNEAQ (reference sequence). The CDR3 length is 16 residues. Unmatched junction bases numbered 7, after V lost 3 bases and J lost 1 base. The CDR3 DNA reads as TGTGCCAGCAGCTTCTACCAGGGGGCTGGGAACACTGAAGCTTTCTTT. Translating it yields CASSFYQGAGNTEAFF. Using reference TRBV7-9 and TRBJ1-1 for the parts outside the CDR3, the full variable domain is DTGVSQNPRHKITKRGQNVTFRCDPISEHNRLYWYRQTLGQGPEFLTYFQNEAQLEKSRLLSDRFSAERPKGSFSTLEIQRTEQGDSAMYLCASSFYQGAGNTEAFFGQGTRLTVV.

The V gene is TRBV30, the J gene TRBJ2-2, with a possible D match to TRBD1 (6 bases). Between the trimmed V and J ends, which lost 3 bases and 4 bases, there was a span of 15 bases. This CDR3 has 15 amino acids. Germline-derived CDR1 and CDR2 are GTSNPN and SVGIG (reference sequence). The CDR3 spells CAWRSKGGITGELFF. For the CDR3, the DNA is TGTGCCTGGAGATCGAAAGGGGGAATCACCGGGGAGCTGTTTTTT.

The gene calls are TRBV7-2 and TRBJ1-2, with 8 bases lining up with TRBD1. V trimming: 5 bases; J trimming: 8 bases; junction bases outside the gene matches: 7. This CDR3 has 13 residues. CDR1 and CDR2 from the germline V gene are SGHTA and FQGNSA. CDR3 sequence: CASSPGQGGGYTF. In DNA, the CDR3 is TGTGCCAGCAGCCCCGGACAGGGTGGGGGCTACACCTTC.

The genes are TRBV3-1 (or the pseudogene TRBV3-2) and TRBJ1-2; tentatively, D is TRBD1 (6 bases). Trimming left V 6 bases short and J 6 bases short, with 8 bases between. In germline, CDR1 is LGHDT, CDR2 YNNKEL (reference sequence). CDR3 length equals 11 residues. The CDR3 DNA sequence: TGTGCCAGCAGATACAGGGATGGCTACACCTTC. As protein: CASRYRDGYTF.

There are a few counts of this clone. The chain is built from TRBV6-5 and TRBJ1-5, with a tentative D call TRBD1 (6 bases). Trimming left V 7 bases short and J 5 bases short, with 6 bases between. CDR3 length equals 11 residues. Germline-derived CDR1 and CDR2 are MNHEY and SVGAGI. The CDR3 reads CASTGDQPQHF. The CDR3 bases are TGTGCCAGCACAGGGGATCAGCCCCAGCATTTT.